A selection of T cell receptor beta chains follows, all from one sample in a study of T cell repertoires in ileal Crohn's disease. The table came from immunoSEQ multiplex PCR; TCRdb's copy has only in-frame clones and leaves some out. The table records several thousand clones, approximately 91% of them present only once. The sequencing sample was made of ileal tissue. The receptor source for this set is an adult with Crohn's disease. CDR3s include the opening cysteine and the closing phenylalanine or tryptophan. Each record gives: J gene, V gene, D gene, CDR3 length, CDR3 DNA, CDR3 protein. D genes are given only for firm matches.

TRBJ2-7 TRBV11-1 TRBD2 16 TGTGCCAGCAGCTTAGCGGGGACTAGCGGCACCTACGAGCAGTACTTC CASSLAGTSGTYEQYF
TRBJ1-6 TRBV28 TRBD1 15 TGTGCCAGCAGCCTAGGGGGACAGGGTAATTCACCCCTCCACTTT CASSLGGQGNSPLHF
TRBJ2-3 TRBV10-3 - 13 TGTGCCATCAGTGATCCCCCGTCCGATACGCAGTATTTT CAISDPPSDTQYF
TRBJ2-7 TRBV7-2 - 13 TGTGCCAGCAGCTTAAAACGGGGCAACGAGCAGTACTTC CASSLKRGNEQYF
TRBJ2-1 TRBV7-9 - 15 TGTGCCAGCAGCTTGGACTTCAGCTCCTACAATGAGCAGTTCTTC CASSLDFSSYNEQFF
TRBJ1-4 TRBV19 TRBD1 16 TGTGCCAGTAGTCCAGCTTGGACAGGGGATAATGAAAAACTGTTTTTT CASSPAWTGDNEKLFF
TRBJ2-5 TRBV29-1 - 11 TGCAGCGTTGCTGGGCAAGAGACCCAGTACTTC CSVAGQETQYF
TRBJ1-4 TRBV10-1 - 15 TGCGCCAGCAGTGAGTCGAGACGCCCGGGCGAAAAACTGTTTTTT CASSESRRPGEKLFF
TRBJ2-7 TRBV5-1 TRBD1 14 TGCGCCAGCAGCGCGTCGGGACAGGGGTACGAGCAGTACTTC CASSASGQGYEQYF
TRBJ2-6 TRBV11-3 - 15 TGTGCCAGCTCGCTGGGGGACCCTGGGGCCAACGTCCTGACTTTC CASSLGDPGANVLTF
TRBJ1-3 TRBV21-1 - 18 TGTGCCAGCAACACTGACTACCCCCGGGGAGTGGGTGGAAACACCATATATTTT CASNTDYPRGVGGNTIYF
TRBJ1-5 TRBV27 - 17 TGTGCCAGCAGTTTTGCTGCAGGAGGATTTAGCAATCAGCCCCAGCATTTT CASSFAAGGFSNQPQHF
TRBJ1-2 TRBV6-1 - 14 TGTGCCAGCAGGGACGTAGGGTGGACGGATGGCTACACCTTC CASRDVGWTDGYTF
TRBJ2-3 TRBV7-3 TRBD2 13 TGTGCCAGCAGCTTCCGGGGGGGTGATACGCAGTATTTT CASSFRGGDTQYF
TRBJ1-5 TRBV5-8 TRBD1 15 TGTGCCAGCAGCCTAGGGACAGGCAGCAATCAGCCCCAGCATTTT CASSLGTGSNQPQHF
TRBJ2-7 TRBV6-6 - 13 TGTGCCAGCAGTTACGGAGAGGGATACAGCGCGTACTTC CASSYGEGYSAYF
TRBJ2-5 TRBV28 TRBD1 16 TGTGCCAGCAGGCCCGGACAGGGTAGAATCCAAGAGACCCAGTACTTC CASRPGQGRIQETQYF
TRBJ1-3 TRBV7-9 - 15 TGTGCCAGCAGCTTCGGGGCCACCTCGGGAAACACCATATATTTT CASSFGATSGNTIYF
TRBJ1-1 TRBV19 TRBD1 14 TGTGCCAGTAGCAGAACGCAGGGGGCGAGGGAGGCTTTCTTT CASSRTQGAREAFF
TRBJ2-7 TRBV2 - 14 TGTGCCAGCCAACCCGGGACTTCTCCTTACGAGCAGTACTTC CASQPGTSPYEQYF